The clone carrying this T cell receptor beta chain was counted ten times or more. What it binds is unknown. The length of the CDR3 is 15 residues. Trimming stripped 0 bases from V and 4 bases from J, with 13 bases between. Germline loops: CDR1 SGHDT, CDR2 YYEEEE. The PBMCs were taken from less than 11 ml of fresh peripheral blood. RNA transcripts gave rise to amplified TCR beta CDR3 regions. An initial round of RT-PCR targeting the TCR CDR3 relied on the HTBI primer set. TCRdb passed the multiplex PCR reads through MiXCR, listing each CDR3 protein once. Of hundreds of thousands of distinct CDR3 sequences detected, roughly 14% appear once; the ten largest clones hold approximately 13%. This entry is derived from a study of T cells in Graves' hyperthyroidism and ophthalmopathy. Study-wide results and limits: Peripheral blood also featured most of the thyroid clonotypes expanded above 0.001.

The sequenced sample consisted of blood. The chain has TRBV5-6 and TRBJ1-1; D not resolved. The receptor comes from a man younger than 35 with Graves' ophthalmopathy. The CDR3 spells CASSLAQGSFTEAFF. For the CDR3, the DNA is TGTGCCAGCAGCTTGGCACAAGGGTCGTTCACTGAAGCTTTCTTT.